This note documents a single T cell receptor beta chain sequence. A second about 7 to 12 cycle PCR used barcoded and J-beta primers. MiXCR, run by TCRdb on the 5' RACE reads, gives a single entry per CDR3 protein. The top ten hold about a third of the sample, which has roughly 700,000 distinct CDR3 sequences, around 49% seen once. The sample belongs to a study of blood T cells in healthy people across ages. CDR1 and CDR2 (germline): SQVTM, ANQGSEA. The CDR3 totals 13 residues. Between the trimmed V and J ends, which lost 3 bases and 2 bases, there was a span of 9 bases. V usage is TRBV29-1 and J usage is TRBJ2-3; TRBD1 might be the D (5 bases). The TCR was taken from a woman between 55 and 75 years old in good health. The sample comprised blood. This CDR3 is CSVDQGFTDTQYF. CDR3 nucleotide sequence: TGCAGCGTTGATCAGGGATTCACAGATACGCAGTATTTT.